This TCR beta chain was sequenced in a study of glioma-infiltrating T cells. Overall study findings and caveats: Above-expected tissue-blood divergence occurred in all gliomas, most in low-grade ones.

With 5 bases clipped from V and 7 bases from J, the junction kept 9 bases outside the gene matches. This CDR3 spans 16 amino acids. As regards this clonotype: Its antigen remains unknown.

Amplification of TCR alpha and beta CDR3 regions from RNA used iRepertoire nested multiplex PCR. Input was roughly 85-450 ng of tissue mRNA or PBMC total RNA. TCRdb itself ran the multiplex PCR reads through MiXCR, one entry per CDR3 protein. Found here are roughly 20,000 distinct CDR3 sequences, just under 25% of them singletons; the top ten hold under 15%. This TCR was recovered from a human donor with low-grade glioma or glioblastoma, undergoing nonglioma brain surgery, or in good health (not recorded which). The chain uses TRBV12-3 or TRBV12-4 and TRBJ2-1, with 12 bases lining up with TRBD2. Sequenced material: glioma tissue, nonneoplastic brain tissue, or PBMCs (not recorded which). The CDR3 nucleotides read TGTGCCAGCAGTCCCTTGGGACTAGCGGGTACGAATGAGCAGTTCTTC. It codes for CASSPLGLAGTNEQFF.